This T cell receptor (beta chain) stems from a study of T cells after yellow fever vaccination. This clonotype has ten or more counts. Its antigen is still unknown. MiXCR was run by TCRdb on the 5' RACE reads, yielding one entry per CDR3 protein. The sample has 550,000 to 750,000 distinct CDR3 sequences, approximately 13% seen once; the top ten hold 11% to 15%. Deletions cut 2 bases from V and 6 bases from J, with 4 bases between. The V gene's germline CDR1 is SGHTA and CDR2 FQGNSA. The CDR3 covers 12 residues. Study results and caveats: Though weaker, the secondary response peaked faster, on day 5 versus 15. The booster response re-showed most primary clones: 95% to 96% CD4, approximately 86% CD8.

The specimen was PBMCs, collected on the day of the yellow fever booster vaccination. The J gene is TRBJ2-2, the V gene TRBV7-2; D gene ambiguous. This receptor was obtained from a man aged 30 to 45 who received the YFV17D yellow fever vaccine. DNA for the CDR3: TGTGCCAGCAGCTTAACCCCCGGGGAGCTGTTTTTT. It translates to CASSLTPGELFF.